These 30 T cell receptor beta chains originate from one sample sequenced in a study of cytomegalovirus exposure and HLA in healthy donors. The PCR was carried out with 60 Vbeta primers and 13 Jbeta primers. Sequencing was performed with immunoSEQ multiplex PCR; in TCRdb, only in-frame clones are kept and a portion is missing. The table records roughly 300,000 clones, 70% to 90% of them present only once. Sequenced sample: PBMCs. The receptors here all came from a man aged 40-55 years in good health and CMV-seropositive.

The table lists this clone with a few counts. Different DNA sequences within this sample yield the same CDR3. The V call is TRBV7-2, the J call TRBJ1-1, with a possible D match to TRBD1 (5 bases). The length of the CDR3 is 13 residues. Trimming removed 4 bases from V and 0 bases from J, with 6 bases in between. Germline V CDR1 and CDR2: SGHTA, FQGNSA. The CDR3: CASSSTVNTEAFF. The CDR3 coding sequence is TGTGCCAGCAGCTCGACAGTGAACACTGAAGCTTTCTTT.

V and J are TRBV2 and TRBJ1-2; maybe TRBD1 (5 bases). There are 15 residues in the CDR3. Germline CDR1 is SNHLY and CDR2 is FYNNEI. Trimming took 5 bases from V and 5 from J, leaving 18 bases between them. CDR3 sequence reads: CASSPSRDFGYGYTF. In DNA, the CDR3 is TGTGCCAGCAGTCCGTCGAGGGACTTCGGGTATGGCTACACCTTC.

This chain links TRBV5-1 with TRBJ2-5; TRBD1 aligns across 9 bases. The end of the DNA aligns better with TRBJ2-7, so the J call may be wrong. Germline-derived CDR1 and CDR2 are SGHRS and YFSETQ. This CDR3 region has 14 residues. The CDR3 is CASSTGTGLNEQYF. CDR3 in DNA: TGCGCCAGCAGCACCGGGACAGGGTTGAACGAGCAGTACTTC.

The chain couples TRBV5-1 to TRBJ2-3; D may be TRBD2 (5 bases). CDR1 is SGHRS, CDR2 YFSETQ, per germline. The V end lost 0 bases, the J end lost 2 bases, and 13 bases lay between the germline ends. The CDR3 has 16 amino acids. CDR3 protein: CASSLVPAEDTDTQYF. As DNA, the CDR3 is TGCGCCAGCAGCTTGGTACCAGCGGAGGACACAGATACGCAGTATTTT. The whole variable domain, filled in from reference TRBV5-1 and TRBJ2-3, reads KAGVTQTPRYLIKTRGQQVTLSCSPISGHRSVSWYQQTPGQGLQFLFEYFSETQRNKGNFPGRFSGRQFSNSRSEMNVSTLELGDSALYLCASSLVPAEDTDTQYFGPGTRLTVL.

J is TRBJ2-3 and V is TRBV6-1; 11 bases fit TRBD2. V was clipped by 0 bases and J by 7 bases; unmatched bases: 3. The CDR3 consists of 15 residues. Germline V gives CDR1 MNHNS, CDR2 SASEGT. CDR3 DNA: TGTGCCAGCAGTGAAGCGGCTAGCGGGAGGAATACGCAGTATTTT. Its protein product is CASSEAASGRNTQYF.

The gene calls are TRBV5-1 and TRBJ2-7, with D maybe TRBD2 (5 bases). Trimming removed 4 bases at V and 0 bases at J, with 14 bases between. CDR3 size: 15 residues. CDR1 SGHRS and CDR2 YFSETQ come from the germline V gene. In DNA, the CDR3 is TGCGCCAGCAGCGGGTTGGAAGGGAGCTCCTACGAGCAGTACTTC. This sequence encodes CASSGLEGSSYEQYF.

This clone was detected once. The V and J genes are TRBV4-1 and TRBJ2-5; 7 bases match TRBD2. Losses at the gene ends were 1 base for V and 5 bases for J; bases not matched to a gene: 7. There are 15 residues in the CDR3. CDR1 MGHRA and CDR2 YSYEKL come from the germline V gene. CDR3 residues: CASSQVAGVGETQYF. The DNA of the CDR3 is TGCGCCAGCAGCCAAGTGGCGGGAGTGGGCGAGACCCAGTACTTC.

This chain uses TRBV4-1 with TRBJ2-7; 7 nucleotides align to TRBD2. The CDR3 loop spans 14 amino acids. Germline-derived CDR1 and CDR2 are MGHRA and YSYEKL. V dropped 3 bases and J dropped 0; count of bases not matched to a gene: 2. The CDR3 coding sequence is TGCGCCAGCAGCCACGCTAGCGGCTCCTACGAGCAGTACTTC. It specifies CASSHASGSYEQYF.

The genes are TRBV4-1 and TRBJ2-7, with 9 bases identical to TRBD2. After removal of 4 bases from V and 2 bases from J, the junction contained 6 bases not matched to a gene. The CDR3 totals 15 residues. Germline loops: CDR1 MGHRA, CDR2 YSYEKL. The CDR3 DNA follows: TGCGCCAGCAGCCGAGCGGCTAGCGGGACCTACGAGCAGTACTTC. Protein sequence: CASSRAASGTYEQYF.

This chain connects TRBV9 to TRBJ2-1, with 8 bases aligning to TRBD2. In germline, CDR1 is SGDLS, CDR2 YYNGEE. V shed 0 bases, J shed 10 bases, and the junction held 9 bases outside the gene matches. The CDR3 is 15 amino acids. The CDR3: CASSVGAGAYSEQFF. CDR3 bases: TGTGCCAGCAGCGTAGGAGCGGGAGCCTACTCGGAGCAGTTCTTC.

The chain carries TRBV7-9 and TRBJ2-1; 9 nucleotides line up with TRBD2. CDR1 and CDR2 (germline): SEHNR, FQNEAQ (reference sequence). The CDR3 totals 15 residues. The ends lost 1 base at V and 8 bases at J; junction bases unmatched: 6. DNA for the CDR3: TGTGCCAGCAGCTTAGGTGCGGGAGGGCGGGATGAGCAGTTCTTC. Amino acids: CASSLGAGGRDEQFF.

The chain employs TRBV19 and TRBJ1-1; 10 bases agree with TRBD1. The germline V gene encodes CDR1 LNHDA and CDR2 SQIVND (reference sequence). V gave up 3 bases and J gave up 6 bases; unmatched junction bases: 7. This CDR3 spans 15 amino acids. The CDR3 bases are TGTGCCAGTAGTATCCTGACAGGGGGCGCGTCTGAAGCTTTCTTT. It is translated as CASSILTGGASEAFF. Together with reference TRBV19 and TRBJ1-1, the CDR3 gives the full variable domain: DGGITQSPKYLFRKEGQNVTLSCEQNLNHDAMYWYRQDPGQGLRLIYYSQIVNDFQKGDIAEGYSVSREKKESFPLTVTSAQKNPTAFYLCASSILTGGASEAFFGQGTRLTVV.

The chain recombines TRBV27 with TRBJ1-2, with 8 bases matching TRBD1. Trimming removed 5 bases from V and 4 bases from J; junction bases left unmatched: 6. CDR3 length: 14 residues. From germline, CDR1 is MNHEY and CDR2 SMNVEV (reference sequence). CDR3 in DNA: TGTGCCAGCAGTGCCAGGGGGCACGGCTATGGCTACACCTTC. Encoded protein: CASSARGHGYGYTF.

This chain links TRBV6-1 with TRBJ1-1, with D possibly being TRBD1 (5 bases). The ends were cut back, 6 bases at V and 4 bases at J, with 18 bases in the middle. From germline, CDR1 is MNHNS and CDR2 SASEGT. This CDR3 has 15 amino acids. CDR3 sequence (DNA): TGTGCCAGCAGCGGGAGGGACGGAGTGAGCACTGAAGCTTTCTTT. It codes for CASSGRDGVSTEAFF.

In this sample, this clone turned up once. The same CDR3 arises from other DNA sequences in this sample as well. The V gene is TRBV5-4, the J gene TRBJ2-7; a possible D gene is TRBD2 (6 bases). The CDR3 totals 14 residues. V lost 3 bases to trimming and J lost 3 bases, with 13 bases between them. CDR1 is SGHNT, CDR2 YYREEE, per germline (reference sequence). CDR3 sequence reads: CASSSGTGDYEQYF. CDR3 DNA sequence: TGTGCCAGCAGCTCTGGGACTGGGGACTACGAGCAGTACTTC.

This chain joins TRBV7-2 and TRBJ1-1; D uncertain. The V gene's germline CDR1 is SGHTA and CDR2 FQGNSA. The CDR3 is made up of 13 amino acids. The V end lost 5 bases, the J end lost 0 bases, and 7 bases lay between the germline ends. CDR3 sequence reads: CASSQQVNTEAFF. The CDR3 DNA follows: TGTGCCAGCAGCCAGCAGGTGAACACTGAAGCTTTCTTT.

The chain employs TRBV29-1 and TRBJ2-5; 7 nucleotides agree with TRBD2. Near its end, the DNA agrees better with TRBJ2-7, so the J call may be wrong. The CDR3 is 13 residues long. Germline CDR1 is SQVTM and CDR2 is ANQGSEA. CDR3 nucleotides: TGCAGCGCTGCCGGGACTACCTCCTACGAGCAGTACTTC. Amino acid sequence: CSAAGTTSYEQYF.

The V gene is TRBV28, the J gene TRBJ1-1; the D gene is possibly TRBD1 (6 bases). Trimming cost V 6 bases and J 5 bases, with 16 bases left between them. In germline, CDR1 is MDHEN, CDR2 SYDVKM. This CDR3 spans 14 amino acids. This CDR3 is CASSTQGRVTEAFF. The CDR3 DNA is TGTGCCAGCAGCACCCAGGGGCGAGTGACTGAAGCTTTCTTT.

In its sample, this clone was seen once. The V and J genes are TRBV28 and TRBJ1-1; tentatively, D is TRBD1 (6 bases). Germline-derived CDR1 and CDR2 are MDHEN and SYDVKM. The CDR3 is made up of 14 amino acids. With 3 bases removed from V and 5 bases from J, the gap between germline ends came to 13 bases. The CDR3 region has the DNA TGTGCCAGCAGTTTCGTGGGGGCGCGGACTGAAGCTTTCTTT. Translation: CASSFVGARTEAFF.

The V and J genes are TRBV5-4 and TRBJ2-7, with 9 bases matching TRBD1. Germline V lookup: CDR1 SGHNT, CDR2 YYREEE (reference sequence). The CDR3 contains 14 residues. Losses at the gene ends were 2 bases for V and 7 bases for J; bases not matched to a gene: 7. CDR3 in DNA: TGTGCCAGCAGCTTAGGGACAGGGATAAAGGAGCAGTACTTC. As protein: CASSLGTGIKEQYF.

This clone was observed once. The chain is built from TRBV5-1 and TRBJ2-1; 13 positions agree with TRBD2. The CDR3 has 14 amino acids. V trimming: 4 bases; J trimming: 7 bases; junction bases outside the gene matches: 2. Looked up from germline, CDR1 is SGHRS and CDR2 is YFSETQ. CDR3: CASSVTSGGNEQFF. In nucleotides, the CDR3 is TGCGCCAGCAGCGTGACTAGCGGGGGGAATGAGCAGTTCTTC.

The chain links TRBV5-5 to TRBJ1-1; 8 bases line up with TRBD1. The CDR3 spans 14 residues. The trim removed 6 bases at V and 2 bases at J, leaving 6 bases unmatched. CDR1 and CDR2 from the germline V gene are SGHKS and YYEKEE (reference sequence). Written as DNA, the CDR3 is TGTGCCAGCACTTTGGACAGGGCCAACACTGAAGCTTTCTTT. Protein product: CASTLDRANTEAFF.

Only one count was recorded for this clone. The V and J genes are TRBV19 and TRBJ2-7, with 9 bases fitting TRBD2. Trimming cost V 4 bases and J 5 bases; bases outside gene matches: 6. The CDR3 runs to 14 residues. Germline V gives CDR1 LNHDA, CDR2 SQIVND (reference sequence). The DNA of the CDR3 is TGTGCCAGTAGTAGGGCGGGAGGGCCCAACGAGCAGTACTTC. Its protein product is CASSRAGGPNEQYF.

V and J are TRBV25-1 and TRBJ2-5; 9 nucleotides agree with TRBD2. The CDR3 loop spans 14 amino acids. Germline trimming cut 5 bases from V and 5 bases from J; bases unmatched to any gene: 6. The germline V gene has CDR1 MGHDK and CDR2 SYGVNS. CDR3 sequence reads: CASSTLAGRETQYF. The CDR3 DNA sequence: TGTGCCAGCAGTACCCTAGCGGGGCGGGAGACCCAGTACTTC.

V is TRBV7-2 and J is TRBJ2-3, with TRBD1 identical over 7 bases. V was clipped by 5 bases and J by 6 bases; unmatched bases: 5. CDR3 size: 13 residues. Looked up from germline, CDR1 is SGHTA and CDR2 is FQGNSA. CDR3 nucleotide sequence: TGTGCCAGCAGCAACAGGGGTGGGGATACGCAGTATTTT. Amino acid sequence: CASSNRGGDTQYF.

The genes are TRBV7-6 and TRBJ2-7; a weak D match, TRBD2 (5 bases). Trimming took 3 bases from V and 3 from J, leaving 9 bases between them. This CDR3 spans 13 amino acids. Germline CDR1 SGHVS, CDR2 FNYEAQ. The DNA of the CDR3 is TGTGCCAGCAGCTTGGAGGACGGCTACGAGCAGTACTTC. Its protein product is CASSLEDGYEQYF.

CDR3: CASSQDLRRETQYF. The DNA for the CDR3 is TGTGCCAGCAGCCAAGACCTAAGGAGAGAGACCCAGTACTTC. The rearrangement uses TRBV14 and TRBJ2-5; D is uncertain. The V gene's germline CDR1 is SGHDN and CDR2 FVKESK. Between the trimmed V and J ends, which lost 0 bases and 4 bases, there was a span of 9 bases. This CDR3 region has 14 residues.

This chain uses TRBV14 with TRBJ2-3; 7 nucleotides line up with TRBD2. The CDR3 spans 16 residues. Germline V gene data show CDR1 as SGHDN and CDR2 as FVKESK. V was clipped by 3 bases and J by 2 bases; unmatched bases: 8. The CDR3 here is CASSQGSGLPTDTQYF. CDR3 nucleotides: TGTGCCAGCAGCCAGGGTAGCGGGCTACCCACAGATACGCAGTATTTT.

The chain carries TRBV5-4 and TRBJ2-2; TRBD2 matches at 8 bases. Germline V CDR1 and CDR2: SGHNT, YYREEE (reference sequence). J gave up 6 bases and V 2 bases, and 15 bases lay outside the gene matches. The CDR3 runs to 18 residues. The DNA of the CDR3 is TGTGCCAGCAGCTTACGGGGAGAGTGGCGGGAGGCCCCCGGGGAGCTGTTTTTT. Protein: CASSLRGEWREAPGELFF.

CDR3 region: CASSLASGGRDYEQYF. The CDR3 DNA reads TGCGCCAGCAGCTTGGCCAGCGGGGGCAGGGACTACGAGCAGTACTTC. V gene TRBV5-1 combines with J gene TRBJ2-7, with 8 bases lining up with TRBD2. V lost 0 bases to trimming and J lost 3 bases; unmatched junction nucleotides: 8. The CDR3 is 16 amino acids. CDR1 is SGHRS, CDR2 YFSETQ, per germline.